These 18 T cell receptor beta chains originate from one sample sequenced in a study of spatial heterogeneity in lung cancer. TCRdb recomputed calls from the 5' RACE reads with MiXCR, one row per CDR3 protein. The sample lists approximately 2,000 distinct CDR3 sequences; roughly 6.4% were seen once. Time point noted: sample taken at primary tumor resection. The specimen comprised normal lung tissue next to the tumor, sampled at surgery. These receptors were obtained from a male donor with early-stage non-small cell lung cancer.

This clonotype counts as medium-sized. The chain uses TRBV12-3 or TRBV12-4 and TRBJ2-1; tentatively, D is TRBD1 or TRBD2 (5 bases each). CDR3 length equals 11 residues. V gave up 7 bases and J gave up 9 bases, with 10 bases separating them. Here the CDR3 DNA reads TGTGCCAGCATCCGGGGCGGTGAGCAGTTCTTC. This sequence encodes CASIRGGEQFF.

J is TRBJ2-1 and V is TRBV20-1, with D unclear. CDR1 and CDR2 from the germline V gene are DFQATT and SNEGSKA (reference sequence). V was pared by 6 bases and J by 5 bases, with 14 bases between. The CDR3 has 13 residues. The CDR3 reads CSAYPRYNNEQFF. The DNA of the CDR3 is TGCAGTGCGTATCCCCGCTATAACAATGAGCAGTTCTTC.

This clonotype was counted at least ten times. This chain uses TRBV7-2 with TRBJ1-5; TRBD1 is a possible D gene (6 bases). Deletions cut 2 bases from V and 5 bases from J, with 10 bases between. Germline lookup yields CDR1 SGHTA and CDR2 FQGNSA. The CDR3 extends over 14 amino acids. The CDR3: CASSLMAGDQPQHF. For the CDR3, the DNA is TGTGCCAGCAGCTTAATGGCAGGGGATCAGCCCCAGCATTTT.

This clonotype was seen more than once but under ten times. The chain combines TRBV7-9 with TRBJ2-1; a weak D match, TRBD1 (6 bases). V was trimmed by 5 bases and J by 4 bases, leaving 15 bases between them. Germline-derived CDR1 and CDR2 are SEHNR and FQNEAQ (reference sequence). This CDR3 has 15 amino acids. This CDR3 reads CASSPRTVSYNEQFF. CDR3 nucleotide sequence: TGTGCCAGCAGCCCAAGGACAGTTTCGTACAATGAGCAGTTCTTC.

Within the sample, this clonotype is medium-sized. The chain recombines TRBV3-1 with TRBJ1-6; TRBD1 agrees at 9 bases. The CDR3 is 16 residues long. Germline lookup yields CDR1 LGHDT and CDR2 YNNKEL (reference sequence). Germline trimming cut 2 bases from V and 9 bases from J; bases unmatched to any gene: 8. The chain's CDR3 is CASSQPRGTGSSPLHF. In DNA form, the CDR3 reads TGTGCCAGCAGCCAACCTAGGGGGACAGGGAGTTCACCCCTCCACTTT.

This clonotype is medium-sized (0.01 to 0.1%) within its sample. The V call is TRBV7-9, the J call TRBJ2-1; 11 bases are shared with TRBD2. The CDR3 totals 16 residues. The V gene end was trimmed by 5 bases and the J gene end by 7 bases; junction bases not matched to a gene: 10. Germline-derived CDR1 and CDR2 are SEHNR and FQNEAQ (reference sequence). DNA of the CDR3: TGTGCCAGCAGCCCATCTAGCGGGAGGACGAAAAATGAGCAGTTCTTC. This sequence encodes CASSPSSGRTKNEQFF.

In this sample, this clonotype is large. This chain links TRBV11-1 with TRBJ2-7; D is unclear. Germline CDR1 is SGHAT and CDR2 is FQDESV (reference sequence). This CDR3 is 13 amino acids long. The V gene lost 0 bases and the J gene lost 6 bases, with 9 bases spanning the gap. In DNA form, the CDR3 reads TGTGCCAGCAGCTTAGCCCCGAATCTCGAGCAGTACTTC. Translating gives CASSLAPNLEQYF.

By share, this clonotype ranks as medium-sized (0.01 to 0.1%). The V call is TRBV12-3 or TRBV12-4, the J call TRBJ2-1; 8 bases are shared with TRBD1. The J segment lost 2 bases and the V segment lost 5 bases, leaving 5 bases of the junction unmatched. The CDR3 is made up of 15 amino acids. The CDR3 coding sequence is TGTGCCAGCAGTCGGACAGGGACAACCTACAATGAGCAGTTCTTC. The encoded protein is CASSRTGTTYNEQFF.

This clonotype was seen a few times. This chain connects TRBV27 to TRBJ2-1, with 8 bases identical to TRBD2. V was pared by 3 bases and J by 5 bases, with 6 bases of the junction left unmatched. CDR1 MNHEY and CDR2 SMNVEV come from the germline V gene (reference sequence). This CDR3 has 15 residues. The chain's CDR3 is CASSFGLAGHNEQFF. The CDR3 bases are TGTGCCAGCAGTTTTGGGCTAGCGGGTCACAATGAGCAGTTCTTC.

This clonotype rates as medium-sized (0.01 to 0.1%). This chain uses TRBV10-3 with TRBJ2-2; D not certain. With 2 bases removed from V and 0 bases from J, the gap between germline ends came to 10 bases. CDR3 length: 16 residues. In germline, CDR1 is ENHRY, CDR2 SYGVKD. CDR3 bases: TGTGCCATCAGTGAGGAAGGACGAGCGAACACCGGGGAGCTGTTTTTT. It encodes CAISEEGRANTGELFF.

About this clonotype itself: This may come from a read error, since a much larger clone is one base off. The chain joins TRBV2 to TRBJ2-1; either TRBD1 or TRBD2 may fit D (5 bases each). Trimming pared 7 bases from V and 14 bases from J, leaving 21 bases between. Germline V CDR1 and CDR2: SNHLY, FYNNEI. This CDR3 comprises 13 residues. CDR3 residues: CASIGTESTMEFF. For the CDR3, the DNA is TGTGCCAGCATAGGGACGGAGTCCACAATGGAGTTCTTC.

In this sample, this clonotype is large. This chain uses TRBV7-9 with TRBJ2-3; a weak D match, TRBD1 (5 bases). V lost 5 bases and J lost 6, with 21 bases in between. This CDR3 is 16 amino acids long. Germline V CDR1 and CDR2: SEHNR, FQNEAQ (reference sequence). The CDR3 DNA is TGTGCCAGCAGCCCTCCGACAGTTGGCTCAAAGGATACGCAGTATTTT. This gives the protein CASSPPTVGSKDTQYF.

By its share, this clonotype is medium-sized. This chain joins TRBV19 and TRBJ2-4, with TRBD1 identical over 8 bases. The V segment lost 3 bases and the J segment 10 bases; nucleotides outside the gene matches: 14. Looked up from germline, CDR1 is LNHDA and CDR2 is SQIVND (reference sequence). The CDR3 is 16 amino acids. Here the CDR3 reads CASSIAGHRGSRIQYF. The CDR3 DNA reads TGTGCCAGTAGTATTGCCGGACACAGGGGGTCTCGGATTCAGTACTTC.

In its sample, this clonotype is medium-sized. The V gene is TRBV6-1, the J gene TRBJ1-5, with TRBD1 identical over 8 bases. Germline CDR1 and CDR2: MNHNS and SASEGT. Trimming at V came to 5 bases and at J to 6 bases, leaving 15 bases not matched to a gene. CDR3 length: 17 amino acids. The CDR3 sequence is CASSLGTGVRRGQPQHF. CDR3 DNA: TGTGCCAGCAGTCTGGGGACAGGTGTCAGGAGGGGTCAGCCCCAGCATTTT.

Relative to its sample, this clonotype is medium-sized. The chain uses TRBV6-1 and TRBJ2-1, with TRBD2 identical over 7 bases. This CDR3 has 20 amino acids. V was clipped by 5 bases and J by 8 bases; unmatched bases: 27. Germline assignment: CDR1 MNHNS and CDR2 SASEGT. The CDR3 sequence: CASSKKGGTMGPRWGDEQFF. For the CDR3, the DNA is TGTGCCAGCAGTAAAAAGGGCGGGACTATGGGCCCTAGGTGGGGGGATGAGCAGTTCTTC.

Remarks on this clonotype: Possible read error: a much larger clone is one base away. The V and J genes are TRBV30 and TRBJ2-7, with TRBD1 identical over 9 bases. V was pared by 2 bases and J by 4 bases, with 12 bases of the junction left unmatched. The germline gives CDR1 GTSNPN, CDR2 SVGIG (reference sequence). The CDR3 has 16 amino acids. This chain's CDR3 is CAWSNEVDRGRYEQYF. Written as DNA, the CDR3 is TGTGCCTGGAGTAACGAGGTGGACAGGGGAAGATACGAGCAGTACTTC.

This clonotype was seen a few times. A single base separates this from a much larger clone, so it may be a read error. The chain carries TRBV4-2 and TRBJ1-5; perhaps TRBD1 as D (5 bases). This CDR3 spans 16 amino acids. V was pared by 1 base and J by 6 bases, with 16 bases between. Looked up from germline, CDR1 is LGHNA and CDR2 is YNFKEQ. The CDR3 loop is CASSQGALRDGQPQHF. The CDR3 region has the DNA TGTGCCAGCAGCCAAGGCGCTTTACGGGACGGTCAGCCCCAGCATTTT.

There are many counts of this clonotype. Germline is not matched at one junction end, which may reflect a read error. The V call is TRBV7-7, the J call TRBJ2-3; possibly TRBD1 for D (6 bases). The germline V gene encodes CDR1 SSHAT and CDR2 FNYEAQ (reference sequence). This CDR3 spans 15 amino acids. The CDR3 protein is CASSSSDSLRDTQYF. CDR3 in DNA: TGTGCTAGCAGCTCCTCGGACAGTCTTCGGGATACGCAGTATTTT.